The sequence of this TCR beta chain was determined in a study of blood T cell repertoires in COVID-19. In the study overall: Acute and convalescent COVID-19 samples came from the United States, Italy and Spain. Sources were T cells, B-cell-depleted T cells, or PBMCs; the material itself was cDNA or gDNA.

Per the germline V gene, CDR1 is SEHNR and CDR2 is FQNEAQ (reference sequence). The V end was cut by 5 bases, the J end by 2 bases, with 14 bases between. This CDR3 contains 15 residues. Authors' processing steps: Reference gene primer amplification yielded estimated nucleated cell counts. TCRdb keeps only in-frame clones here, not all; method: immunoSEQ multiplex PCR. V and J calls plus clone size are reproduced from that table; the DNA served to infer D and trimming. The sample lists more than 85,000 clones; about 87% were seen once. Sequenced: peripheral blood. The chain uses TRBV7-9 and TRBJ2-3, with D maybe TRBD2 (6 bases). The TCR originated in a man aged 50 or older with active or convalescent COVID-19. The CDR3 DNA reads TGTGCCAGCAGCGCCCGACTAGAGACCACAGATACGCAGTATTTT. As protein: CASSARLETTDTQYF.